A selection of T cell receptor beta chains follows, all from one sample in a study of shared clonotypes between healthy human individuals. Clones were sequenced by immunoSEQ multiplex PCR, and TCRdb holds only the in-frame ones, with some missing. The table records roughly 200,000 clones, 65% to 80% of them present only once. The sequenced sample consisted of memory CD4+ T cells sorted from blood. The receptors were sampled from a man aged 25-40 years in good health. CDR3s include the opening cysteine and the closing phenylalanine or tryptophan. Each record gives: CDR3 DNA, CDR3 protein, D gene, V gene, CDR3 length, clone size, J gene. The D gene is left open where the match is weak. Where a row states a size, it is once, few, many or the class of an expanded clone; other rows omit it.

TGTGCCAGCAGCTCGGAGGGCAGCAATCAGCCCCAGCATTTT CASSSEGSNQPQHF . TRBV5-4 14 . TRBJ1-5
TGTGCCAGCAGCTCTACAGGGGGCGTAGGAGGCTACACCTTC CASSSTGGVGGYTF TRBD1 TRBV7-2 14 . TRBJ1-2
TGCGCCAGCAGCCAGGACGGACACTACAATGAGCAGTTCTTC CASSQDGHYNEQFF . TRBV5-1 14 . TRBJ2-1
TGTGCCAGCAGCTCGGACTTCTATGGCTACACCTTC CASSSDFYGYTF . TRBV5-4 12 few TRBJ1-2
TGTGCCAGCAGTGAAGGCGCGAATAGCAATCAGCCCCAGCATTTT CASSEGANSNQPQHF . TRBV2 15 . TRBJ1-5
TGTGCCAGCAGCCCCCGGGCCAAGGAGCAGTTCTTC CASSPRAKEQFF . TRBV6-5 12 few TRBJ2-1
TGTGCCAGCAGAGGGGACAGCGAAGCTTTCTTT CASRGDSEAFF TRBD1 TRBV2 11 . TRBJ1-1
TGTGCCAGCGCAACCGGACAAAACTCTGGAAACACCATATATTTT CASATGQNSGNTIYF . TRBV6-1 15 . TRBJ1-3
TGTGCCAGCAGCGGCCGGGATACTGGGGCCTACGAGCAGTACTTC CASSGRDTGAYEQYF . TRBV5-5 15 few TRBJ2-7
TGTGCCAGCAGGAAGACAGGGTTAGGGGAGCAGTACTTC CASRKTGLGEQYF TRBD1 TRBV7-9 13 few TRBJ2-7
TGTGCCAGCAGCTTGGGTCTTGGCAGGGGGAAACAGCCCCAGCATTTT CASSLGLGRGKQPQHF TRBD1 TRBV5-6 16 few TRBJ1-5
TGTGCCAGCAGTCCCTCCGAATCCTACGAGCAGTACTTC CASSPSESYEQYF . TRBV6-1 13 . TRBJ2-7
TGTGCCAGCAGAGCGGGAGCAATCTACAATGAGCAGTTCTTC CASRAGAIYNEQFF TRBD2 TRBV2 14 . TRBJ2-1
TGTGCCAGCCAAAGGAACGGAATCCTACAAGAGACCCAGTACTTC CASQRNGILQETQYF . TRBV6-1 15 once TRBJ2-5
TGTGCCAGCAGTTGGAGGCAGGGCAATCAGCCCCAGCATTTT CASSWRQGNQPQHF . TRBV27 14 . TRBJ1-5
TGTGCCAGCAGCGCACCCTTCGGCGGGAGTATCTACAATGAGCAGTTCTTC CASSAPFGGSIYNEQFF TRBD2 TRBV7-2 17 . TRBJ2-1
TGTGCCAGTAGGGCCGGGACAACGAACACCGGGGAGCTGTTTTTT CASRAGTTNTGELFF . TRBV2 15 . TRBJ2-2
TGTGCCAGCTCACCTTTGGGACTAGCGGGCGCCGGGGAGCTGTTTTTT CASSPLGLAGAGELFF TRBD2 TRBV18 16 few TRBJ2-2
TGTGCCAGCAGCTTGACAGGGCTCTACGAGCAGTACTTC CASSLTGLYEQYF . TRBV5-6 13 . TRBJ2-7
TGTGCCAGCAGGGGGACAGACTCGAGAACTGAAGCTTTCTTT CASRGTDSRTEAFF TRBD1 TRBV6-1 14 few TRBJ1-1
TGCGCCAGCAGCTCAGGACAGGGGATTGAAGCTTTCTTT CASSSGQGIEAFF TRBD1 TRBV5-1 13 . TRBJ1-1
TGTGCCAGCAGCGTAGACGGCGGGAGGGCCGTGGGGGAGACCCAGTACTTC CASSVDGGRAVGETQYF TRBD2 TRBV9 17 . TRBJ2-5
TGTGCCAGTTCTAAAGGACAGCGCTTGGGTGAGCAGTACTTC CASSKGQRLGEQYF . TRBV28 14 . TRBJ2-7
TGTGCCAGCAGCGTAGTCCCGAGGGAGGGCGAGCAGTACTTC CASSVVPREGEQYF TRBD2 TRBV9 14 once TRBJ2-7
TGTGCCAGCAGACCACCGGGACAGGGGAGCAATGAGCAGTTCTTC CASRPPGQGSNEQFF TRBD1 TRBV25-1 15 . TRBJ2-1
TGTGCCAGCAGAGACTTAGGGGACAAGCACACTGAAGCTTTCTTT CASRDLGDKHTEAFF . TRBV6-4 15 . TRBJ1-1
TGTGCCAGCTTGGGACAGGAAGTTGGCATTCAGTACTTC CASLGQEVGIQYF TRBD1 TRBV2 13 . TRBJ2-4
TGCGCCAGCAGCGGGGACTATGGCTACACCTTC CASSGDYGYTF . TRBV5-1 11 . TRBJ1-2
TGTGCCAGCAAACAGACAGGGGAGTTCGAAAAACTGTTTTTT CASKQTGEFEKLFF TRBD1 TRBV6-1 14 . TRBJ1-4
TGTGCCAGCAGCTTCGGGACAGGAACCTACGAGCAGTACTTC CASSFGTGTYEQYF TRBD1 TRBV7-8 14 many TRBJ2-7
TGTGCCATCAGTGGGGGTTCGGGAGGCAATGAGCAGTTCTTC CAISGGSGGNEQFF TRBD2 TRBV10-3 14 . TRBJ2-1
TGCGCCAGCAGCTGGGGGGACCTCAGGGATCCAAATAACGAGCAGTACTTC CASSWGDLRDPNNEQYF . TRBV5-1 17 . TRBJ2-7
TGTGCCAGCGGAGACTCCTACAATGAGCAGTTCTTC CASGDSYNEQFF . TRBV25-1 12 . TRBJ2-1
TGTGCCAGCAGTTTGACCGGGTTGGATACGCAGTATTTT CASSLTGLDTQYF . TRBV11-2 13 once TRBJ2-3
TGTGCCAGCAGTTACTCGCAGGGTACCTACGAGCAGTACTTC CASSYSQGTYEQYF . TRBV6-5 14 . TRBJ2-7
TGTGCCAGCAGCCCCACGAGCACAGATACGCAGTATTTT CASSPTSTDTQYF . TRBV28 13 few TRBJ2-3
TGTACCAGCAGTTCTCGGGCTCCAAGACCCTCTGGAAACACCATATATTTT CTSSSRAPRPSGNTIYF . TRBV28 17 . TRBJ1-3
TGTGCCAGCAGCCGTGGGGGCGGGACCGCCAAAAACATTCAGTACTTC CASSRGGGTAKNIQYF . TRBV7-2 16 . TRBJ2-4
TGTGCCAGCAGCGATTGGACTAGGGTCTACAATGAGCAGTTCTTC CASSDWTRVYNEQFF TRBD2 TRBV6-6 15 . TRBJ2-1
TGTGCCACCAGCAGAGATTCCGACCGGGGAGCGGGTTCCTACAATGAGCAGTTCTTC CATSRDSDRGAGSYNEQFF . TRBV15 19 . TRBJ2-1
TGTGCCAGCGGTCACAATGAGCAGTTCTTC CASGHNEQFF . TRBV27 10 few TRBJ2-1